Below are 25 T cell receptor beta chains sequenced from a single sample in a study of blood T cell repertoires in COVID-19. Repertoires were generated with immunoSEQ multiplex PCR, while TCRdb's copy carries only in-frame clones and drops some. The table records about 120,000 clones, 75% to 90% of them present only once. Sequenced material: peripheral blood. The origin of the receptors is a man between 65 and 85 years old with active or convalescent COVID-19.

The V and J genes are TRBV2 and TRBJ2-2, with D possibly TRBD1 on 5 matching bases. Germline CDR1 is SNHLY and CDR2 is FYNNEI. Trimming removed 8 bases at V and 1 base at J, with 14 bases between. The CDR3 extends over 15 amino acids. The CDR3 reads CASEYGQGNTGELFF. CDR3 sequence (DNA): TGTGCCAGCGAGTACGGCCAGGGGAACACCGGGGAGCTGTTTTTT.

A few counts support this clone. The chain carries TRBV27 and TRBJ2-5, with 7 bases identical to TRBD2. The CDR3 sequence is 11 residues long. Per the germline V gene, CDR1 is MNHEY and CDR2 is SMNVEV (reference sequence). The V gene end was trimmed by 8 bases and the J gene end by 5 bases; junction bases not matched to a gene: 2. The CDR3 DNA follows: TGTGCCAGCGGGGGAGGGGAGACCCAGTACTTC. Its translation: CASGGGETQYF.

This chain uses TRBV19 with TRBJ2-2; TRBD1 matches at 7 bases. CDR1 and CDR2 from the germline V gene are LNHDA and SQIVND (reference sequence). The CDR3 totals 16 residues. The ends lost 4 bases at V and 1 base at J; junction bases unmatched: 6. The CDR3 here is CASSTTGVGNTGELFF. CDR3 DNA: TGTGCCAGTAGTACTACAGGGGTTGGGAACACCGGGGAGCTGTTTTTT.

This chain links TRBV19 with TRBJ2-5; 12 positions agree with TRBD2. J gave up 6 bases and V 5 bases, and 13 bases lay outside the gene matches. The CDR3 consists of 17 residues. Germline V CDR1 and CDR2: LNHDA, SQIVND (reference sequence). CDR3 sequence (DNA): TGTGCCAGTAGTCCTCGACTAGCGGGAGACGACAAGAAGACCCAGTACTTC. It is translated as CASSPRLAGDDKKTQYF.

The chain recombines TRBV28 with TRBJ1-4; TRBD1 might be the D (5 bases). CDR3 length: 15 residues. Trimming removed 3 bases from V and 8 bases from J, with 16 bases in between. Germline V CDR1 and CDR2: MDHEN, SYDVKM. The CDR3 bases are TGTGCCAGCAGTTTCGCGGCAGGGAGGAACGAAAAACTGTTTTTT. Translating it yields CASSFAAGRNEKLFF.

This clone showed up just once. This rearrangement joins TRBV2 to TRBJ2-6, with a tentative D call TRBD1 (6 bases). CDR1 SNHLY and CDR2 FYNNEI come from the germline V gene. The V gene lost 2 bases and the J gene lost 2 bases, with 13 bases spanning the gap. There are 17 residues in the CDR3. Here the CDR3 DNA reads TGTGCCAGCAGTGAACTAAAAAACAGGGCTGGGGCCAACGTCCTGACTTTC. Protein: CASSELKNRAGANVLTF.

CDR3 protein: CASSSLPSLAGESQETQYF. The CDR3 DNA sequence: TGTGCCAGCAGCTCCTTACCCTCACTAGCGGGAGAATCCCAGGAGACCCAGTACTTC. This rearrangement joins TRBV7-9 to TRBJ2-5, with 11 bases fitting TRBD2. V lost 4 bases and J lost 5; bases outside the gene matches: 18. Germline lookup yields CDR1 SEHNR and CDR2 FQNEAQ (reference sequence). This CDR3 has 19 residues.

The gene calls are TRBV19 and TRBJ1-5; maybe TRBD1 (5 bases). The CDR3 consists of 15 residues. V lost 2 bases and J 5 bases, leaving 13 bases between the germline ends. Germline loops: CDR1 LNHDA, CDR2 SQIVND (reference sequence). The CDR3 loop reads CASSIWGQPHQPQHF. The CDR3 DNA follows: TGTGCCAGTAGTATATGGGGCCAACCCCATCAGCCCCAGCATTTT.

V and J are TRBV18 and TRBJ1-2, with 8 bases identical to TRBD1. The germline gives CDR1 KGHSH, CDR2 LQKENI. The CDR3 contains 15 residues. Trimming took 0 bases from V and 2 from J; bases not matched to a gene: 2. The CDR3 sequence: CASSPPRQGNYGYTF. In DNA form, the CDR3 reads TGTGCCAGCTCACCACCGCGACAGGGGAACTATGGCTACACCTTC. Full variable domain (remainder filled in from reference TRBV18 and TRBJ1-2): NAGVMQNPRHLVRRRGQEARLRCSPMKGHSHVYWYRQLPEEGLKFMVYLQKENIIDESGMPKERFSAEFPKEGPSILRIQQVVRGDSAAYFCASSPPRQGNYGYTFGSGTRLTVV.

V usage is TRBV30 and J usage is TRBJ2-1, with a weak D call TRBD2 (6 bases). Trimming removed 0 bases at V and 4 bases at J, with 16 bases between. CDR1 and CDR2 (germline): GTSNPN, SVGIG (reference sequence). This CDR3 has 16 amino acids. The CDR3 region is CAWSVQASDSYNEQFF. The CDR3 nucleotides read TGTGCCTGGAGTGTTCAGGCTAGCGATTCTTACAATGAGCAGTTCTTC.

CDR3 protein: CASTPRTVLSGNTIYF. The CDR3 bases are TGTGCCAGCACCCCGAGGACAGTCCTCTCTGGAAACACCATATATTTT. The V call is TRBV28, the J call TRBJ1-3; a possible D gene is TRBD1 (6 bases). The CDR3 is made up of 16 amino acids. The germline V gene encodes CDR1 MDHEN and CDR2 SYDVKM. V was pared by 7 bases and J by 0 bases, with 16 bases between.

J is TRBJ1-1 and V is TRBV28; maybe TRBD1 (5 bases). CDR1 and CDR2 from the germline V gene are MDHEN and SYDVKM. The CDR3 runs 13 residues. Trimming cost V 2 bases and J 9 bases, with 13 bases left between them. CDR3 DNA sequence: TGTGCCAGCAGTTTACGCAGGGTAGATAAAGCTTTCTTT. Translation gives CASSLRRVDKAFF.

The chain has TRBV11-2 and TRBJ1-6; D unresolved. There are 14 residues in the CDR3. Trimming left V 5 bases short and J 6 bases short, with 11 bases between. In germline, CDR1 is SGHAT, CDR2 FQNNGV. The DNA for the CDR3 is TGTGCCAGCAGCCGAGGAAGGAGTAATTCACCCCTCCACTTT. Its translation: CASSRGRSNSPLHF.

The J gene is TRBJ1-1, the V gene TRBV2; 7 nucleotides line up with TRBD1. This CDR3 is built from 15 residues. Losses at the gene ends were 6 bases for V and 2 bases for J; bases not matched to a gene: 9. Germline lookup yields CDR1 SNHLY and CDR2 FYNNEI. DNA of the CDR3: TGTGCCAGCAGGGTTGGACAGGTATCAAACACTGAAGCTTTCTTT. Translation gives CASRVGQVSNTEAFF.

The V call is TRBV14, the J call TRBJ1-5; perhaps TRBD1 as D (5 bases). V was clipped by 4 bases and J by 3 bases, with 10 bases between them. CDR1 is SGHDN, CDR2 FVKESK, per germline. The CDR3 contains 14 residues. CDR3 amino acids: CASSPPGNNQPQHF. CDR3 bases: TGTGCCAGCAGCCCCCCAGGGAACAATCAGCCCCAGCATTTT.

This clone appeared once. CDR3 DNA: TGTGCCAGCAGCCCAATAGGACTAGCGGGAGTGTTGAATGAGCAGTTCTTC. It yields the protein CASSPIGLAGVLNEQFF. The chain uses TRBV7-2 and TRBJ2-1; 13 bases map to TRBD2. Germline-derived CDR1 and CDR2 are SGHTA and FQGNSA. The CDR3 contains 17 residues. After removal of 5 bases from V and 7 bases from J, the junction contained 11 bases not matched to a gene. The variable domain in full, with the rest retrieved from reference TRBV7-2 and TRBJ2-1, is GAGVSQSPSNKVTEKGKDVELRCDPISGHTALYWYRQSLGQGLEFLIYFQGNSAPDKSGLPSDRFSAERTGGSVSTLTIQRTQQEDSAVYLCASSPIGLAGVLNEQFFGPGTRLTVL.

The chain employs TRBV9 and TRBJ1-6; 7 nucleotides agree with TRBD1. Unmatched junction bases numbered 4, after V lost 5 bases and J lost 5 bases. The germline V gene encodes CDR1 SGDLS and CDR2 YYNGEE. This CDR3 is built from 14 residues. Written as DNA, the CDR3 is TGTGCCAGCAGTTTTGGACAGGATAATTCACCCCTCCACTTT. It specifies CASSFGQDNSPLHF.

This chain uses TRBV4-2 with TRBJ2-1, with 11 positions matching TRBD2. The CDR3 totals 17 residues. After removal of 0 bases from V and 3 bases from J, the junction contained 4 bases not matched to a gene. Germline-derived CDR1 and CDR2 are LGHNA and YNFKEQ. The CDR3 region is CASSQDFGTSGYNEQFF. DNA for the CDR3: TGTGCCAGCAGCCAAGATTTTGGGACTAGCGGCTACAATGAGCAGTTCTTC.

The J gene is TRBJ2-5, the V gene TRBV11-2, with TRBD2 as a possible D gene (5 bases). Germline V lookup: CDR1 SGHAT, CDR2 FQNNGV. The length of the CDR3 is 15 residues. V lost 3 bases and J 6 bases, leaving 17 bases between the germline ends. The CDR3 region is CASSFNAASFQTQYF. The DNA of the CDR3 is TGTGCCAGCAGCTTTAATGCCGCTAGCTTTCAGACCCAGTACTTC.

This chain links TRBV12-3 or TRBV12-4 with TRBJ2-1; TRBD2 might be the D (5 bases). This CDR3 region has 13 residues. V dropped 1 base and J dropped 5 bases, with 6 bases sitting between them. CDR3: CASSLVRDNEQFF. CDR3 DNA: TGTGCCAGCAGTTTAGTGAGGGACAATGAGCAGTTCTTC.

This clone was seen more than once but under ten times. The CDR3: CASSRRGGNEQFF. DNA for the CDR3: TGTGCCAGCAGCCGCAGGGGCGGCAATGAGCAGTTCTTC. J is TRBJ2-1 and V is TRBV27, with D perhaps matching TRBD1 (6 bases). Trimming took off 6 bases at V and 6 bases at J, with 12 bases between the two ends. CDR3 size: 13 residues. Germline V gene sequence: CDR1 MNHEY, CDR2 SMNVEV (reference sequence).

The chain recombines TRBV3-1 (or the pseudogene TRBV3-2) with TRBJ2-1; D perhaps matches TRBD2 (5 bases). This CDR3 region has 16 residues. The ends were cut back, 4 bases at V and 2 bases at J, with 15 bases in the middle. Per germline, CDR1 LGHDT and CDR2 YNNKEL (reference sequence). In nucleotides, the CDR3 is TGTGCCAGCAGCCCCGCCAGCGGTTTTACCTACAATGAGCAGTTCTTC. This encodes CASSPASGFTYNEQFF.

The gene calls are TRBV7-9 and TRBJ2-6; D might be TRBD2 (7 bases). CDR3 length: 17 residues. V was clipped by 4 bases and J by 1 base, with 14 bases between them. The germline gives CDR1 SEHNR, CDR2 FQNEAQ (reference sequence). The CDR3 region is CASSSTGGASGANVLTF. The CDR3 DNA is TGTGCCAGCAGCTCCACGGGGGGCGCGTCTGGGGCCAACGTCCTGACTTTC.

This chain uses TRBV7-2 with TRBJ2-3, with D tentatively TRBD2 (6 bases). Deletions cut 7 bases from V and 2 bases from J, with 13 bases between. The CDR3 contains 14 residues. Germline V gives CDR1 SGHTA, CDR2 FQGNSA. The CDR3 reads CASKKEGLTDTQYF. DNA of the CDR3: TGTGCCAGCAAAAAGGAGGGCCTCACAGATACGCAGTATTTT. Variable domain in full (rest from reference TRBV7-2 and TRBJ2-3): GAGVSQSPSNKVTEKGKDVELRCDPISGHTALYWYRQSLGQGLEFLIYFQGNSAPDKSGLPSDRFSAERTGGSVSTLTIQRTQQEDSAVYLCASKKEGLTDTQYFGPGTRLTVL.

The chain has TRBV24-1 and TRBJ2-1, with D tentatively TRBD2 (7 bases). Germline V gives CDR1 KGHDR, CDR2 SFDVKD. Trimming cost V 2 bases and J 9 bases, with 19 bases left between them. The CDR3 is made up of 16 amino acids. The CDR3 sequence is CATSDSGTPGGREQFF. CDR3 sequence (DNA): TGTGCCACCAGTGATTCCGGGACACCCGGGGGGCGTGAGCAGTTCTTC.